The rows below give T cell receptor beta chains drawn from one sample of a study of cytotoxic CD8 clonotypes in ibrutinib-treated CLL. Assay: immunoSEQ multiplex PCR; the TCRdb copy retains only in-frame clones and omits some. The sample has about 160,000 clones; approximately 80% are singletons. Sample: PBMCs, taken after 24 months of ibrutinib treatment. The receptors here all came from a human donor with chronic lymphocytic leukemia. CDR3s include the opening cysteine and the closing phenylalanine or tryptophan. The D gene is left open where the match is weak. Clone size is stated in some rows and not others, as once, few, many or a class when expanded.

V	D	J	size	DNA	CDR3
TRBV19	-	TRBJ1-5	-	TGTGCCAGTAGTATTGGGGGAGGGCGGCAGCCCCAGCATTTT	CASSIGGGRQPQHF
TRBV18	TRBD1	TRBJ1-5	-	TGTGCCAGCTCCTACACAGGGGTTCCCGATCAGCCCCAGCATTTT	CASSYTGVPDQPQHF
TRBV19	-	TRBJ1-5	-	TGTGCCAGTAGTATAGTAGGGTACGGCAATCAGCCCCAGCATTTT	CASSIVGYGNQPQHF
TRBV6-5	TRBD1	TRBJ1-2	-	TGTGCCAGCGGGCCCGGGACAGCGGGGGGAAGCTACACCTTC	CASGPGTAGGSYTF
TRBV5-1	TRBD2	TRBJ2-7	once	TGCGCCAGCAGCTTGGTGCTCGTCTGCGGGGGCTACGAGCAGTACTTC	CASSLVLVCGGYEQYF
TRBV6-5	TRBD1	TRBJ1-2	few	TGTGCCAGCAGTACATTCCGGGACAGTATCTACACCTTC	CASSTFRDSIYTF
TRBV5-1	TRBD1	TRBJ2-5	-	TGCGCCAGCAGCTTATGGGGACAGGGAGAGACCCAGTACTTC	CASSLWGQGETQYF
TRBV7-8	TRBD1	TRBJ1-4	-	TGTGCCAGCAGCAGACAAGACAGGGCGAGAAATGAAAAACTGTTTTTT	CASSRQDRARNEKLFF
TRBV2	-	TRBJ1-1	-	TGTGCCAGCAGGCGGGGACGGCCGAACATGAACACTGAAGCTTTCTTT	CASRRGRPNMNTEAFF
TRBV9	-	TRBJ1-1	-	TGTGCCAGCAGCGCCACCCCGACAGGTGTATACACTGAAGCTTTCTTT	CASSATPTGVYTEAFF
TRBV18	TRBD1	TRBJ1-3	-	TGTGCCAGCTCACCTGGACAGGGGGCCATATCGCGAGGAAACACCATATATTTT	CASSPGQGAISRGNTIYF
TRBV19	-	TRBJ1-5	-	TGTGCCAGTATAGCGCGGGGGAATCAGCCCCAGCATTTT	CASIARGNQPQHF
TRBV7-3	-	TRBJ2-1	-	TGTGCCAGCAGCACCAATGAGCAGTTCTTC	CASSTNEQFF
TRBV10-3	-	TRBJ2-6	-	TGTGCCATCAGTGAGCCCCTGGGGGTTCGGGGGGCCAACGTCCTGACTTTC	CAISEPLGVRGANVLTF
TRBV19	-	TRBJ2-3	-	TGTGCCAGTAGTATTGCGGGTCGAGGGGACACGCAGTATTTT	CASSIAGRGDTQYF
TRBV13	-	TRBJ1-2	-	TGTGCCAGCAGCTTAGCCCAGGGATTTGGCTACACCTTC	CASSLAQGFGYTF
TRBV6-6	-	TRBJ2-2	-	TGTGCCAGCAGCCGACAGGTGAACACCGGGGAGCTGTTTTTT	CASSRQVNTGELFF
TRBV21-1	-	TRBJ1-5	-	TGTGCCAGCAGCGAAATGGAGGGGGCGAGCAATCAGCCCCAGCATTTT	CASSEMEGASNQPQHF
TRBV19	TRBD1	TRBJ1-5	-	TGTGCCACCACGGACAGGGGCCCTAGTATAAGCAATCAGCCCCAGCATTTT	CATTDRGPSISNQPQHF
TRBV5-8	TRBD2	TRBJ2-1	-	TGTGCCAGCAGTTTGACGCTAGCGGGTGAGCAGTTCTTC	CASSLTLAGEQFF
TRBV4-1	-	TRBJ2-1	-	TGCGCCAGCAGCCAATGGAACACGGGTGCCCTCTCGGGCGATGAGCAGTTCTTC	CASSQWNTGALSGDEQFF
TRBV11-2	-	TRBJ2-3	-	TGTGCCAGCAGCTTACAGGTGGGCACAGATACGCAGTATTTT	CASSLQVGTDTQYF
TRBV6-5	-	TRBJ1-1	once	TGTGCCAGCAGTTCTCCGGGGTTGGCCGGCGGTGAAGCTTTCTTT	CASSSPGLAGGEAFF
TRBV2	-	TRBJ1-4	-	TGTGCCAGCACCCCCGACGGGACTAATGAAAAACTGTTTTTT	CASTPDGTNEKLFF
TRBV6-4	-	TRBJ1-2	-	TGTGCCAGCAGTGACACCGGACTAGGGGGCTATGGCTACACCTTC	CASSDTGLGGYGYTF
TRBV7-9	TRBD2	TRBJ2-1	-	TGTGCCAGCAGCTTATCAGGACTAGCGGGCGATGAGCAGTTCTTC	CASSLSGLAGDEQFF
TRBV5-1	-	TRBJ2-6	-	TGCGCCAGCAGCTTTCCGGCGTCTGGGGCCAACGTCCTGACTTTC	CASSFPASGANVLTF
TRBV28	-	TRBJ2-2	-	TGTGCCAGCAGTTTACTCCCCGTCAACGGCGGGGAGCTGTTTTTT	CASSLLPVNGGELFF
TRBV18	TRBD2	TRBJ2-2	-	TGTGCCAGCTCACCTTTAGCGGGAACGAACACCGGGGAGCTGTTTTTT	CASSPLAGTNTGELFF
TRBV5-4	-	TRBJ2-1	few	TGTGCCAGCAGCTTGCGGCAGGCCGATGAGCAGTTCTTC	CASSLRQADEQFF
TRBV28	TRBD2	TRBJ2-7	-	TGTGCCAGCAGTCCGGCGCGGGAGCGTCCCCAATACGAGCAGTACTTC	CASSPARERPQYEQYF
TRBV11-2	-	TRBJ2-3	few	TGTGCCAGCAGCTGGGGTGGGCTCGATACGCAGTATTTT	CASSWGGLDTQYF
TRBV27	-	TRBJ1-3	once	TGTGCCAGCAGTTTATCGTTTTCTGGAAACACCATATATTTT	CASSLSFSGNTIYF
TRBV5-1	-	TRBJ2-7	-	TGCGCCAGCAGCTTGGGGACCTACGAGCAGTACTTC	CASSLGTYEQYF
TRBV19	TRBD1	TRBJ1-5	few	TGTGCCAGTGCCCCGCGAGGGGGCCTTCAGCCCCAGCATTTT	CASAPRGGLQPQHF
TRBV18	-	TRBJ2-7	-	TGTGCCAGCTCACCACCCACTGGCTACGAGCAGTACTTC	CASSPPTGYEQYF
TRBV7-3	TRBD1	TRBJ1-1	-	TGTGCCAGCAGACGGGAGGGGGCGGGCACTGAAGCTTTCTTT	CASRREGAGTEAFF
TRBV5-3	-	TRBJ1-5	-	TGTGCCAGAAGCTTGTATTCCAGGGAGGGCAATCAGCCCCAGCATTTT	CARSLYSREGNQPQHF
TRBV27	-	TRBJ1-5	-	TGTGCCAGCAGTCCAACGGGGGGGGGCAATCAGCCCCAGCATTTT	CASSPTGGGNQPQHF
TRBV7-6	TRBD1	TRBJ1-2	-	TGTGCCAGCAGCCCGGGGGTAGTCAGGGGGAACTATGGCTACACCTTC	CASSPGVVRGNYGYTF
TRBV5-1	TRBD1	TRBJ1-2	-	TGCGCCAGCAGCCGGGGACAGGGGATTGACTATGGCTACACCTTC	CASSRGQGIDYGYTF
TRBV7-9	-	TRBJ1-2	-	TGTGCCAGCAGCTCCGGACAGATGGAGGGTGGCTACACCTTC	CASSSGQMEGGYTF
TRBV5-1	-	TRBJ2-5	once	TGCGCCACTAAAACCGGGGCTAGTCCGGGGGAGACCCAGTACTTC	CATKTGASPGETQYF
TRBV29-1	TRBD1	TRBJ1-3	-	TGCAGCGCGCGGAGGGGGCATGACACCATATATTTT	CSARRGHDTIYF
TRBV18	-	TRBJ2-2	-	TGTGCCAGCTCAGGTCAGGAGAACACCGGGGAGCTGTTTTTT	CASSGQENTGELFF
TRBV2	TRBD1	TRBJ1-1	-	TGTGCCAGCAGGGACAGGGGGCTGGGGAACACTGAAGCTTTCTTT	CASRDRGLGNTEAFF
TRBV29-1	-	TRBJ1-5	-	TGCAGCGTTGCGGTGACAGTCAATCAGCCCCAGCATTTT	CSVAVTVNQPQHF
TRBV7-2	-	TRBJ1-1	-	TGTGCCAGCAGCTTAGTAGGACAGAGAGAAGCTTTCTTT	CASSLVGQREAFF
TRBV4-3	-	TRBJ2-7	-	TGCGCCAGCAGCCAAGGCCCGGGAGCAGGGTACGAGCAGTACTTC	CASSQGPGAGYEQYF
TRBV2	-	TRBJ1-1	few	TGTGCCAGCAGTGGTGGGAACACTGAAGCTTTCTTT	CASSGGNTEAFF
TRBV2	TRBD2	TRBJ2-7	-	TGTGCCAGCAGGGCCTTTCCGGGGGGGTCCTACGAGCAGTACTTC	CASRAFPGGSYEQYF
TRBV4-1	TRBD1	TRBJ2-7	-	TGCGCCAGCAGTCCTTCCCGGACAGGGGCCTACGAGCAGTACTTC	CASSPSRTGAYEQYF
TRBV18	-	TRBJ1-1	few	TGTGCCAGCTCAAGGATGAACACTGAAGCTTTCTTT	CASSRMNTEAFF